The entry below describes one T cell receptor beta chain. Its antigen is as yet unknown. The sample is drawn from a study of T cell responses to AZD1222 COVID-19 vaccine. Turning to the study itself: The study pooled second doses at about 4 or about 12 weeks.

Here immunoSEQ multiplex PCR was the method, and the copy in TCRdb shows in-frame clones only, minus some. Of more than 100,000 clones in the sample, 80% to 90% were seen once. Study-level findings and limits: Spike-specific TCR breadth and depth both grew after two AZD1222 doses. The donors showed a predominance of white British ancestry and of females, with possible underestimation of clonal diversity.

CDR1 SGHTA and CDR2 FQGNSA come from the germline V gene. This CDR3 contains 16 residues. The trim removed 5 bases at V and 5 bases at J, leaving 9 bases unmatched. The clonotype was recovered from an adult in good health. The V and J genes are TRBV7-2 and TRBJ2-5; 12 positions agree with TRBD2. The sequencing here drew on peripheral blood, taken on day 0 of AZD1222 vaccination. The CDR3, as DNA: TGTGCCAGCAGCCTCAGACTAGCGGGGGCCGGGGAGACCCAGTACTTC. Its protein is CASSLRLAGAGETQYF.